A selection of T cell receptor beta chains follows, all from one sample in a study of PD-L1 blockade in urothelial cancer. Assay used: immunoSEQ multiplex PCR; TCRdb lists only in-frame clones, some missing. The profile covers tens of thousands of clones, with around four fifths appearing a single time and 6.8% taken by the ten largest. The sample in question was PBMCs, obtained around atezolizumab (anti-PD-L1) treatment. These receptors were taken from a man in his 60s with urothelial cancer. The CDR3 runs from the conserved cysteine through the conserved F or W. Fields, in order: D gene, J gene, clone size, CDR3 length, V gene, CDR3 protein, CDR3 DNA. The D gene is left open where the match is weak. Some rows mark clone size as missing; the rest say once, few, many or name a class of expanded clone.

>TRBD1|TRBJ1-2|.|17|TRBV2
CASSEAREGASSYGYTF
TGTGCCAGCAGTGAAGCGCGGGAGGGGGCTAGTAGCTATGGCTACACCTTC
>.|TRBJ1-1|.|13|TRBV2
CAIRKDRNTEAFF
TGTGCCATCCGGAAGGACAGGAACACTGAAGCTTTCTTT
>.|TRBJ1-3|.|16|TRBV7-2
CASSTTGGSAGNTIYF
TGTGCCAGCAGCACTACGGGCGGGAGCGCTGGAAACACCATATATTTT
>.|TRBJ2-2|.|14|TRBV7-9
CASSLGGHLEELFF
TGTGCCAGCAGCTTAGGGGGACACCTTGAGGAGCTGTTTTTT
>.|TRBJ2-7|.|17|TRBV28
CASSLPGDFRDSYEQYF
TGTGCCAGCAGTTTACCGGGGGACTTTCGGGATTCCTACGAGCAGTACTTC
>TRBD1|TRBJ1-4|.|18|TRBV4-2
CASSLRGDRGVPNEKLFF
TGTGCCAGCAGCCTCCGAGGAGACAGGGGGGTACCTAATGAAAAACTGTTTTTT
>TRBD1|TRBJ2-7|few|15|TRBV7-2
CASSRDRGRPDEQYF
TGTGCCAGCAGTCGCGACAGGGGGCGACCCGACGAGCAGTACTTC
>.|TRBJ2-1|.|14|TRBV6-5
CASSYSTDYNEQFF
TGTGCCAGCAGTTACTCGACAGACTACAATGAGCAGTTCTTC
>TRBD1|TRBJ2-5|.|16|TRBV5-6
CASSLRGQAKQETQYF
TGTGCCAGCAGCCTTAGGGGACAGGCTAAACAAGAGACCCAGTACTTC
>TRBD1|TRBJ1-2|.|15|TRBV19
CASSIFSRGHGGYTF
TGTGCCAGTAGTATATTTTCCAGGGGGCACGGAGGCTACACCTTC
>.|TRBJ1-2|.|13|TRBV6-1
CASSGIRQERYTF
TGTGCCAGCAGTGGGATCAGACAGGAGCGCTACACCTTC
>.|TRBJ1-1|.|15|TRBV19
CASSRLGVLYTEAFF
TGTGCCAGTAGTCGCCTGGGAGTACTTTACACTGAAGCTTTCTTT
>.|TRBJ1-1|.|13|TRBV11-1
CASSFPRGRGAFF
TGTGCCAGCAGCTTCCCAAGGGGGAGAGGAGCTTTCTTT
>TRBD1|TRBJ2-1|.|14|TRBV5-3
CARGNGTGYNEQFF
TGTGCCAGAGGTAACGGGACAGGGTACAATGAGCAGTTCTTC
>.|TRBJ1-4|.|15|TRBV7-9
CASSLVGQGDEKLFF
TGTGCCAGCAGCTTAGTAGGCCAGGGCGATGAAAAACTGTTTTTT
>.|TRBJ2-6|.|21|TRBV12-2
CASRFLTGTKEGSSGANVLTF
TGTGCAAGTCGCTTTCTCACCGGGACAAAAGAGGGTTCTTCTGGGGCCAACGTCCTGACTTTC
>.|TRBJ2-2|few|18|TRBV5-1
CASSAPPGGWGKTGELFF
TGCGCCAGCAGTGCCCCACCCGGAGGGTGGGGAAAAACCGGGGAGCTGTTTTTT
>TRBD1|TRBJ2-2|.|17|TRBV4-1
CASSQETGTGARGELFF
TGCGCCAGCAGCCAAGAGACTGGGACAGGGGCACGCGGGGAGCTGTTTTTT
>TRBD1|TRBJ2-1|.|14|TRBV25-1
CATKGYRGGNEQFF
TGTGCCACCAAAGGGTACAGGGGCGGCAATGAGCAGTTCTTC
>.|TRBJ2-7|.|13|TRBV23-1
CASSPKRGYEQYF
TGCGCCAGCAGCCCAAAAAGAGGTTACGAGCAGTACTTC
>.|TRBJ2-5|.|13|TRBV7-9
CASSLHLQETQYF
TGTGCCAGCAGCTTACACTTGCAAGAGACCCAGTACTTC
>TRBD1|TRBJ1-1|few|14|TRBV28
CASSPHLDRGEAFF
TGTGCCAGCAGTCCACATCTGGACAGGGGTGAAGCTTTCTTT
>.|TRBJ1-5|.|12|TRBV6-5
CAARDGNQPQHF
TGTGCCGCTCGGGATGGCAATCAGCCCCAGCATTTT
>TRBD1|TRBJ1-2|.|13|TRBV29-1
CSVKDRGRYGYTF
TGCAGCGTTAAGGACAGGGGGCGCTATGGCTACACCTTC
>TRBD1|TRBJ1-5|few|14|TRBV27
CASRDRASNQPQHF
TGTGCCAGCAGAGACAGGGCGAGCAATCAGCCCCAGCATTTT
>TRBD1|TRBJ2-2|.|14|TRBV7-2
CASRKQGANGELFF
TGTGCCAGCAGAAAACAGGGGGCCAACGGGGAGCTGTTTTTT
>.|TRBJ2-3|.|14|TRBV5-1
CASSMIGLTDTQYF
TGCGCCAGCAGCATGATAGGACTCACAGATACGCAGTATTTT
>TRBD1|TRBJ2-4|.|15|TRBV2
CASSEGQGARNIQYF
TGTGCCAGCAGTGAAGGACAGGGGGCGCGGAACATTCAGTACTTC
>.|TRBJ1-1|.|13|TRBV7-6
CASSPRGDTEAFF
TGTGCCAGCAGCCCCCGGGGAGACACTGAAGCTTTCTTT
>.|TRBJ1-5|.|15|TRBV5-6
CASSSWRYRNQPQHF
TGTGCCAGCAGCTCGTGGAGGTATCGGAATCAGCCCCAGCATTTT
>TRBD2|TRBJ2-7|.|16|TRBV15
CATSRSRGGTSYEQYF
TGTGCCACCAGCAGAAGTCGGGGGGGAACCTCCTACGAGCAGTACTTC
>.|TRBJ2-7|once|14|TRBV2
CASRQYGGTYEQYF
TGTGCCAGCAGGCAGTACGGGGGAACCTACGAGCAGTACTTC
>.|TRBJ2-3|few|16|TRBV21-1
CASSLRGKQCTDTQYF
TGTGCCAGCAGCTTAAGGGGGAAACAGTGCACAGATACGCAGTATTTT
>TRBD1|TRBJ1-2|.|17|TRBV5-1
CASSLEGGRATNYGYTF
TGCGCCAGCAGCTTGGAAGGGGGCAGGGCGACTAACTATGGCTACACCTTC
>TRBD2|TRBJ2-2|.|16|TRBV5-1
CASLRGASGGTGELFF
TGCGCCAGCCTCCGGGGGGCTAGCGGGGGAACCGGGGAGCTGTTTTTT
>TRBD1|TRBJ1-4|.|15|TRBV5-1
CASSTTGTENEKLFF
TGCGCCAGCAGCACAACCGGGACAGAAAATGAAAAACTGTTTTTT
>TRBD2|TRBJ2-2|.|15|TRBV5-1
CASSLSGGNTGELFF
TGCGCCAGCTCGCTATCGGGGGGGAACACCGGGGAGCTGTTTTTT
>.|TRBJ2-5|.|14|TRBV5-1
CASRFRGNQETQYF
TGCGCCAGCAGGTTCAGGGGAAATCAAGAGACCCAGTACTTC
>.|TRBJ1-6|.|14|TRBV5-1
CASSLGDRGSPLHF
TGCGCCAGCAGCTTGGGAGATAGGGGTTCACCCCTCCACTTT
>.|TRBJ2-7|few|8|TRBV2
CASSLAYF
TGTGCCAGCAGTTTAGCCTACTTC
>TRBD2|TRBJ2-3|.|15|TRBV5-1
CASRSGNGATDTQYF
TGCGCCAGCAGGAGCGGGAATGGGGCCACAGATACGCAGTATTTT
>.|TRBJ1-4|.|14|TRBV7-9
CASSLISEGEKLFF
TGTGCCAGCAGCTTAATTTCGGAGGGTGAAAAACTGTTTTTT
>.|TRBJ1-4|.|16|TRBV5-1
CASSLAGAGENEKLFF
TGCGCCAGCAGCTTGGCCGGAGCCGGAGAGAATGAAAAACTGTTTTTT
>TRBD1|TRBJ1-1|.|12|TRBV29-1
CSVKGAAAEAFF
TGCAGCGTAAAGGGGGCTGCGGCTGAAGCTTTCTTT
>TRBD1|TRBJ2-2|.|15|TRBV30
CAWTGDRGRTGELFF
TGTGCCTGGACCGGCGACAGGGGGCGAACCGGGGAGCTGTTTTTT
>.|TRBJ2-5|.|16|TRBV2
CASSEAAGTLEETQYF
TGTGCCAGCAGTGAAGCCGCCGGGACACTAGAAGAGACCCAGTACTTC
>.|TRBJ2-3|.|13|TRBV19
CASSNMFTDTQYF
TGTGCCAGTAGTAATATGTTCACAGATACGCAGTATTTT
>TRBD2|TRBJ2-7|once|14|TRBV7-3
CASSYSGEGYEQYF
TGTGCCAGCAGCTATAGCGGGGAGGGGTACGAGCAGTACTTC
>TRBD2|TRBJ2-1|.|15|TRBV7-2
CASSRGLAASNEQFF
TGTGCCAGCAGCCGGGGACTAGCGGCGAGCAATGAGCAGTTCTTC
>TRBD1|TRBJ2-7|.|17|TRBV15
CATSRRQGSGGNYEQYF
TGTGCCACCAGCAGGCGACAGGGAAGTGGGGGAAACTACGAGCAGTACTTC
>TRBD2|TRBJ2-3|.|15|TRBV5-1
CASRVIAGGRDTQYF
TGCGCCAGCAGGGTGATAGCGGGGGGGAGAGATACGCAGTATTTT
>TRBD2|TRBJ2-7|.|19|TRBV5-4
CASSLKSSGGTTLTYEQYF
TGTGCCAGCAGCTTGAAGTCTAGCGGGGGAACTACCCTGACCTACGAGCAGTACTTC
>.|TRBJ2-7|.|14|TRBV6-5
CASSYSGFGVEQYF
TGTGCCAGCAGTTACTCGGGTTTCGGGGTCGAGCAGTACTTC